This T cell receptor (beta chain) originates from a study of CD8+CD57+ T cells in acquired aplastic anemia. Study-level background: DNA recovered from sorted CD4+ and CD8+ cells had a mean of approximately 3 ug.

Study observations and caveats: The CD8+ Simpson's diversity of patients and controls was not significantly different. About 30 CD8+ CDR3 sequences occurred in both the patients and the controls.

Worth noting for this clonotype: Its specificity is unknown. The CDR3 carries no conserved terminal phenylalanine or tryptophan, so it likely arises from a read error. No DNA is shown, since the ends of the CDR3 on it are uncertain; the CDR3 is the one TCRdb lists.

The CDR3 length is 8 residues, termini included. In germline, CDR1 is ENHRY, CDR2 SYGVKD. The use of genomic DNA as template underpinned the TCR beta VDJ and CDR3 profiling. MiXCR, run by TCRdb on the reads, gives a single entry per CDR3 protein. The sample holds around 180,000 distinct CDR3 sequences, 64% seen once. The receptor was derived from a human donor with severe aplastic anemia or a healthy control (not recorded which). The chain carries TRBV10-3 and TRBJ2-1. Input material: sorted CD4+, CD8+, or CD8+CD57+ T cells (not recorded which) from PBMCs. CDR3 protein: CAISEWVE.